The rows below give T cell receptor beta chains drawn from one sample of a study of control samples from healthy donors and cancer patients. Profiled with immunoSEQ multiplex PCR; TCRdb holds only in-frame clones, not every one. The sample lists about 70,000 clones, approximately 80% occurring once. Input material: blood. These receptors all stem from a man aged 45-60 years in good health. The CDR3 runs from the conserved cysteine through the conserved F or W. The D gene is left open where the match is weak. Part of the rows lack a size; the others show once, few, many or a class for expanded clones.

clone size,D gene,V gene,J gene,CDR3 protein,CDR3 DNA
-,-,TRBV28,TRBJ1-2,CASRRAPYGYTF,TGTGCCAGCCGACGGGCCCCCTATGGCTACACCTTC
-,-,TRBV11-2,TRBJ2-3,CASSLSQGYWDTQYF,TGTGCCAGCAGCTTGAGCCAGGGGTATTGGGATACGCAGTATTTT
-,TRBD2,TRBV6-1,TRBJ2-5,CASSDLAGVRETQYF,TGTGCCAGCAGTGATTTGGCGGGAGTTCGGGAGACCCAGTACTTC
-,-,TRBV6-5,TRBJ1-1,CASTGDTEAFF,TGTGCCAGCACCGGGGACACTGAAGCTTTCTTT
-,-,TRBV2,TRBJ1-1,CASSEAERMNTEAFF,TGTGCCAGCAGTGAAGCGGAACGCATGAACACTGAAGCTTTCTTT
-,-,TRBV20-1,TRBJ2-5,CSARIGETQYF,TGCAGTGCTAGAATTGGAGAGACCCAGTACTTC
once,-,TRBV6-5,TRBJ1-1,CASSYDVYSRNTEAFF,TGTGCCAGCAGTTACGATGTCTACAGCAGAAACACTGAAGCTTTCTTT
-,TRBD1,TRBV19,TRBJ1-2,CASSVTGAGYTF,TGTGCCAGTAGTGTGACAGGGGCTGGCTACACCTTC
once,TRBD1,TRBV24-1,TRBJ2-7,CATSGGQGAPYEQYF,TGTGCCACCAGTGGGGGACAGGGAGCCCCCTACGAGCAGTACTTC
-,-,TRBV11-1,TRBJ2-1,CASSLGGGAFNEQFF,TGTGCCAGCAGCTTAGGGGGGGGCGCATTCAATGAGCAGTTCTTC
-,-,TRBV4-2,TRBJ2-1,CASSLTLNEQFF,TGTGCCAGCAGCCTCACCCTAAATGAGCAGTTCTTC
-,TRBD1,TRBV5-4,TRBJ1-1,CASSLWDRVTEAFF,TGTGCCAGCAGCTTGTGGGACAGGGTCACTGAAGCTTTCTTT
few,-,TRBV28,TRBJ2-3,CASSSMEKSDTQYF,TGTGCCAGCAGTTCGATGGAGAAGTCAGATACGCAGTATTTT
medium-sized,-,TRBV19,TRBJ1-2,CASSLSAGYTF,TGTGCCAGTAGTCTTTCGGCGGGCTACACCTTC
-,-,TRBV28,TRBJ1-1,CAGENTEAFF,TGTGCCGGAGAGAACACTGAAGCTTTCTTT
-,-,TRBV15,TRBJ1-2,CATSRALGGGLYGYTF,TGTGCCACCAGCAGAGCCCTCGGTGGGGGGCTCTATGGCTACACCTTC
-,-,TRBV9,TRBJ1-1,CASSVRTKDEAFF,TGTGCCAGCAGCGTAAGGACGAAGGATGAAGCTTTCTTT
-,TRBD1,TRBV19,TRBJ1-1,CASTGQAKSEAFF,TGTGCCAGTACAGGACAGGCAAAATCCGAAGCTTTCTTT
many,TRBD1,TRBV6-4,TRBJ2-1,CASSDGQGGTEQFF,TGTGCCAGCAGTGACGGACAGGGGGGGACTGAGCAGTTCTTC
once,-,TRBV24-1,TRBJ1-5,CATSDPRTSQPQHF,TGTGCCACCAGTGATCCGAGGACGTCTCAGCCCCAGCATTTT
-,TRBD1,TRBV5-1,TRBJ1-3,CASSLAGTGLGNTIYF,TGCGCCAGCAGCTTGGCCGGGACAGGGTTGGGAAACACCATATATTTT
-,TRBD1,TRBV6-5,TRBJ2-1,CASSYKGAGGNEQFF,TGTGCCAGCAGTTACAAGGGGGCCGGTGGGAATGAGCAGTTCTTC
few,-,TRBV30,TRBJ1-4,CAWSGQPNEKLFF,TGTGCCTGGAGTGGACAGCCGAATGAAAAACTGTTTTTT
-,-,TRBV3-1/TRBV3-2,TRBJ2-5,CASSPGQWATQYF,TGTGCCAGCAGTCCCGGACAGTGGGCGACCCAGTACTTC
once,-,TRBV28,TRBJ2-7,CASSLRLPPSSYEQYF,TGTGCCAGCAGTTTAAGGCTCCCCCCTAGCTCCTACGAGCAGTACTTC
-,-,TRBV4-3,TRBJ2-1,CASGQDPGPNEQFF,TGCGCCAGCGGCCAAGATCCCGGCCCCAATGAGCAGTTCTTC
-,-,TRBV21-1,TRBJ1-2,CASSRRQTGTGRLVYGYTF,TGTGCCAGCAGCAGACGACAAACCGGGACGGGAAGGTTAGTCTATGGCTACACCTTC
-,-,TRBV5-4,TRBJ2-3,CASSTVHAADTQYF,TGTGCCAGCAGCACGGTCCATGCGGCCGATACGCAGTATTTT
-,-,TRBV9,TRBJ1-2,CASSSSNYGYTF,TGTGCCAGCAGCTCCTCTAACTATGGCTACACCTTC
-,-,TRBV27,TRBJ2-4,CASSLTGQVKNIQYF,TGTGCCAGCAGTTTAACGGGGCAGGTCAAAAACATTCAGTACTTC
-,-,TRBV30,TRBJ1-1,CVRNRVATEAFF,TGTGTCCGGAACAGGGTCGCGACTGAAGCTTTCTTT
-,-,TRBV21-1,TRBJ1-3,CASSNGTGNTIYF,TGTGCCAGCAGCAATGGCACCGGAAACACCATATATTTT
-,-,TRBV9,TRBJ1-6,CASSGHRDIGEYSPLHF,TGTGCCAGCAGCGGGCACCGGGACATCGGGGAGTATTCACCCCTCCACTTT
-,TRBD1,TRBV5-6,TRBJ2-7,CASTGTGARHEQYF,TGTGCCAGCACGGGGACAGGGGCTCGGCACGAGCAGTACTTC
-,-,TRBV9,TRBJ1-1,CASSARHHRGEAFF,TGTGCCAGCAGCGCCCGACACCACCGGGGCGAAGCTTTCTTT
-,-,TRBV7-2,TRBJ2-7,CASSPRLPYEQYF,TGTGCCAGCAGCCCCCGCCTACCCTACGAGCAGTACTTC
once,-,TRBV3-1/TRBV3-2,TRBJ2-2,CASSLLSGANTGELFF,TGTGCCAGCAGCCTTTTGAGCGGAGCGAACACCGGGGAGCTGTTTTTT
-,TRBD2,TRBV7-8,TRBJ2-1,CASSSRRLAGGNEQFF,TGTGCCAGCAGCTCAAGGCGTCTAGCGGGAGGGAATGAGCAGTTCTTC
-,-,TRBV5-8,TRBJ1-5,CASSLKGRSNQPQHF,TGTGCCAGCAGCTTGAAGGGGCGTAGCAATCAGCCCCAGCATTTT
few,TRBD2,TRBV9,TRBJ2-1,CASSGGTSGRYNEQFF,TGTGCCAGCAGCGGAGGAACTAGCGGGAGGTACAATGAGCAGTTCTTC
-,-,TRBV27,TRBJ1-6,CASSPFIISYNSPLHF,TGTGCCAGCAGTCCTTTTATTATCTCCTATAATTCACCCCTCCACTTT
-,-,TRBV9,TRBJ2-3,CASSGPSTDTQYF,TGTGCCAGCAGCGGGCCCAGCACAGATACGCAGTATTTT
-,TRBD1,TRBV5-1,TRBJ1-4,CASSLTGVDEKLFF,TGCGCCAGCAGCTTGACAGGGGTTGATGAAAAACTGTTTTTT
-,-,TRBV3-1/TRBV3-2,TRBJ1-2,CASSQGYGGPPYTF,TGTGCCAGCAGCCAAGGATACGGTGGCCCGCCCTACACCTTC
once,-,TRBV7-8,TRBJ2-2,CASSPARGSVGTGELFF,TGTGCCAGCAGCCCCGCCCGGGGTAGCGTTGGCACCGGGGAGCTGTTTTTT
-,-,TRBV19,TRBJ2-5,CASSIARGRGRISQETQYF,TGTGCCAGTAGTATAGCCCGGGGAAGGGGCCGAATCTCTCAAGAGACCCAGTACTTC
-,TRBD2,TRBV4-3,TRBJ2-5,CASSQGGGGTSETQYF,TGCGCCAGCAGCCAGGGCGGGGGGGGTACCAGCGAGACCCAGTACTTC
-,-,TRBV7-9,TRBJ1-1,CASSSARTDEAFF,TGTGCCAGCAGCTCCGCGAGGACAGATGAAGCTTTCTTT
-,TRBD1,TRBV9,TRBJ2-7,CASSPTGTDSYEQYF,TGTGCCAGCAGCCCCACAGGGACAGACTCCTACGAGCAGTACTTC
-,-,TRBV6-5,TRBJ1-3,CASSSTGSGNTIYF,TGTGCCAGCAGCTCTACAGGGTCTGGAAACACCATATATTTT
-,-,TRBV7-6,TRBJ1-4,CASSSGLNEKLFF,TGTGCCAGCAGCTCCGGACTTAATGAAAAACTGTTTTTT
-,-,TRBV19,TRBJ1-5,CASSMGSTSYSNQPQHF,TGTGCCAGTAGTATGGGTAGTACCAGCTATAGCAATCAGCCCCAGCATTTT
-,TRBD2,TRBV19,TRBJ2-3,CASSGSGRAVDTQYF,TGTGCCAGTAGCGGAAGCGGGAGGGCCGTCGATACGCAGTATTTT